This TCR beta chain is drawn from a study of CD8 T cells in Susac syndrome. RNA amounts of about 0.5 to 1 ug underwent reverse transcription with random hexamers. The method of amplification for TCR beta CDR3 was immunoSEQ multiplex PCR, covering 54 Vbeta and 13 Jbeta. Via MiXCR, TCRdb re-called the immunoSEQ multiplex PCR reads, giving one row per CDR3 protein. Of around 170,000 distinct CDR3 sequences detected, 90% to 95% appear once; the ten largest clones hold 0.08%. V lost 3 bases and J lost 0; bases outside the gene matches: 5. The CDR3 consists of 14 residues. CDR1 is DFQATT and CDR2 is SNEGSKA in the germline V gene (reference sequence). Healthy donors constituted the controls, which were matched for age and sex.

The sequencing sample was made of CD4+ T cells from PBMCs. The receptor was derived from a human donor in good health. This chain uses TRBV20-1 with TRBJ2-7; the match to TRBD1 covers 7 bases. The DNA of the CDR3 is TGCAGTGCTAGGGGACAGCTCAGCTCCTACGAGCAGTACTTC. Amino acids: CSARGQLSSYEQYF.